This T cell receptor beta chain was documented in a study of T cell responses to AZD1222 COVID-19 vaccine (dated by TCRdb to the early 2020s). Regarding the study in general: AZD1222 recipients given second doses at about 4 weeks or at about 12 weeks were pooled, since spike-specific TCR depth and breadth were not found to differ between the two schedules. Trial participants were enrolled by age into 18-55, 56-69 and 70-plus year subgroups, with roughly 160, 29 and 62 TCR-sequenced participants respectively. A total of 233 trial participants underwent TCR sequencing, of whom some 210 received two doses of AZD1222 and about 25 received two doses of the MenACWY control vaccine. What the work shows at the level of the full study, not this receptor alone: In the small 56-69-year group, the increase in depth fell short of significance, most likely because of low power. Most participants were white British and females outnumbered males, and the authors suggested that clonal diversity may have been underestimated. After two AZD1222 doses, spike-specific TCR breadth and depth were significantly higher than at day 0 and than in MenACWY recipients. No day 14 peak-response samples were available, so repertoires were characterized only after the peak T cell response. Conclusions about previously exposed vaccinees are limited, since just six AZD1222 recipients were seropositive for SARS-CoV-2 at baseline. The whole spike protein was spanned by vaccine-associated CD4 TCRs, and dominant responses were seen in regions 160-218 and 743-854. Reportedly, close to half of the unique spike-specific TCRs recognized epitopes lying outside the regions that are mutated in the B.1.351 and B.1.1.7 variants.

The CDR3 regions of human TCRbeta chains were subjected to immunosequencing. In the source study's methods: TCRs in the repertoires were compared against a reference library of SARS-CoV-2-specific TCRs that had been generated with the MIRA antigen-specificity platform. Breadth was defined as the fraction of unique TCRs that were SARS-CoV-2-associated, and depth was defined as the fraction of total T cells that were SARS-CoV-2-associated. Using the MIRA data, each spike-specific TCR was assigned both to the spike region to which the TCR was reactive and to a CD4 or CD8 class. Log10-transformed breadth and depth values were compared by one-way ANOVA with Sidak's multiple comparisons tests. As stored in TCRdb, this immuneACCESS dataset retains in-frame rearrangements with V and J assigned. A fraction of the clones does not appear; measured against another copy, unresolved V genes explain less than half of the discrepancy, and the remainder lacks a known reason. The DNA was the basis for D and trimming; V, J and clone size are from that table. Present in this sample are 150,000 to 200,000 clones, 85% to 95% of which were seen just once. Together, the top ten hold 1% to 1.5% of the sample.

Taken with the paper, the label for time point translates to: baseline before first vaccination. The vaccinee samples were drawn from two UK trials, COV001 and COV002, one of which was a single-blind randomized controlled phase 2/3 trial testing AZD1222 (ChAdOx1 nCoV-19) in healthy adults. For TCRbeta chain sequencing, PBMC samples were collected from trial participants at day 0 and at day 28 after the second dose. V sheds 5 bases and J sheds 7 bases, leaving 15 bases between their ends. Measured from the cysteine to the phenylalanine, the CDR3 is 15 residues long. CDR3 DNA only is kept here, 45 bases in frame from base 1. Taken from the germline V gene, the CDR1 and CDR2 loops are SGHTA and FQGNSA. This clone was found a few times. Its cognate antigen has yet to be identified. Base quality data are lacking; no much larger clone is found one base away.

The TCR was taken from an adult in good health. The V and J genes are TRBV7-2 and TRBJ1-6; no D gene call is confident. Material: peripheral blood, obtained on day 0 of AZD1222 vaccination. Here the CDR3 is given as CASSRSDPSNSPLHF. The sequenced DNA is TGTGCCAGCAGCCGCTCCGACCCCTCAAATTCACCCCTCCACTTT.